This TCR beta chain stems from a study of OX40 agonist ivuxolimab in advanced cancers. In the study overall: Enrollees could have had prior anti-PD-1, anti-PD-L1 or anti-CTLA-4 therapy, which about 40% had received.

Broader study findings: Among the lowest levels of clonal expansion were found in partial responders at 0.1-3.0 mg/kg. Among T cells, CD8+ cells averaged more expanded clones than CD4+ cells.

This clone has only a few counts. The antigen is unknown. Produced via immunoSEQ multiplex PCR; TCRdb's table is partial and in-frame only. The data hold nearly 80,000 clones, with 84% observed a single time. Trimming removed 0 bases from V and 7 bases from J, with 6 bases in between. The CDR3 contains 12 residues. Germline lookup yields CDR1 MNHEY and CDR2 SVGAGI. Blood draws occurred at baseline, cycle 4 day 1, and cycle 7 day 1. The source of this sequence is an adult with an advanced solid tumor such as melanoma, head and neck, liver or kidney cancer. Sequencing was performed on CD4+ or CD8+ T cells sorted from blood, taken in a trial of the OX40 agonist ivuxolimab. The genes are TRBV6-5 and TRBJ1-2, with unresolved D. The CDR3 sequence: CASSYSGFGYTF. For the CDR3, the DNA is TGTGCCAGCAGTTACTCAGGGTTTGGCTACACCTTC.